The rows below give T cell receptor beta chains drawn from one sample of a study of cytomegalovirus exposure and HLA in healthy donors. Sequencing was performed with immunoSEQ multiplex PCR; in TCRdb, only in-frame clones are kept and a portion is missing. The sample comprises approximately 110,000 clones, 80% to 85% of which are singletons, and less than 1.1% rests with the top ten. Sequenced sample: PBMCs. The receptors originated from a woman in her 30s in good health and CMV-seronegative. Each CDR3 is given without its conserved first and last residue. D genes are given only for firm matches.

v_call	d_call	j_call	cdr3_aa
TRBV9	TRBD1	TRBJ1-1	ASSRQGDFSTGWTEAF
TRBV19	NA	TRBJ2-7	ASRWRRGSYEQY
TRBV29-1	NA	TRBJ2-7	SVVTDFTYEQY
TRBV4-2	TRBD1	TRBJ1-2	ASSLALTGESGYT
TRBV7-3	NA	TRBJ2-5	ASSLGGGETQY
TRBV27	NA	TRBJ1-2	ASSPTASYGYT
TRBV7-2	NA	TRBJ1-5	ASSLSRDSHSNQPQH
TRBV30	TRBD2	TRBJ2-1	AWNHRTSGSKNEQF
TRBV5-6	NA	TRBJ2-7	ASSPGWTSSYSYEQY
TRBV9	NA	TRBJ2-3	ASSVTGPRGDTQY
TRBV27	TRBD1	TRBJ2-1	ASSSTGDNEQF